This T cell receptor beta chain was observed in a study of blood T cell repertoires in COVID-19. Cohort allocation depended upon clinical history that participants reported. Donors in Cohort 3 counted as recovered after two negative PCRs, clearance, or symptom resolution. The germline V gene encodes CDR1 MGHRA and CDR2 YSYEKL. The CDR3 is 14 amino acids. V was cut by 3 bases and J by 5 bases, with 11 bases left in between. Authors' processing steps: Reference gene primer amplification gave nucleated cell count estimates. Sequencing used immunoSEQ multiplex PCR; TCRdb keeps in-frame clones, though not all of them. The DNA was the basis for D and trimming; V, J and clone size are from that table. The sample carries about 300,000 clones, about 90% recorded once.

The receptor was derived from a young woman who had recovered from COVID-19. The V and J genes are TRBV4-1 and TRBJ1-5; tentative D call: TRBD1 (5 bases). Sequencing was carried out using PBMCs or T cells enriched from blood (not recorded which). CDR3 nucleotides: TGCGCCAGCAGCCACATCGGGGGAGATCAGCCCCAGCATTTT. Translated, it gives CASSHIGGDQPQHF.